These T cell receptor beta chains were read from a single sample in a study of sequential checkpoint blockade in melanoma. TCRdb's table, derived via immunoSEQ multiplex PCR, lists solely in-frame clones and lacks some. The sample includes approximately 23,000 clones, around 75% of them seen just once. The sequencing here drew on CD8+ T cells sorted from blood (inferred from file names), taken from a patient given nivolumab and ipilimumab in sequence. These TCRs come from a human donor with melanoma. Each CDR3 is given with its conserved first and last residue. The D gene is left open where the match is weak.

>TRBJ2-7|TRBD2|TRBV7-9
CASSFGTSGTDEQYF
TGTGCCAGCAGCTTCGGGACTAGCGGGACGGACGAGCAGTACTTC
>TRBJ2-1|TRBD2|TRBV29-1
CSSLQLGLAGHSYNEQFF
TGCAGCTCCCTACAATTGGGACTAGCGGGGCACTCCTACAATGAGCAGTTCTTC
>TRBJ2-7|-|TRBV19
CASSILLVTAVGEQYF
TGTGCCAGTAGTATTCTCCTCGTGACTGCTGTGGGCGAGCAGTACTTC
>TRBJ2-7|TRBD1|TRBV19
CASSIDTLGTGKEPPYEQYF
TGTGCCAGTAGTATAGATACGTTGGGGACAGGGAAGGAACCGCCCTACGAGCAGTACTTC
>TRBJ2-3|TRBD1|TRBV5-6
CASRTGTGGAADTQYF
TGTGCCAGCAGGACGGGAACAGGGGGCGCCGCAGATACGCAGTATTTT
>TRBJ2-7|TRBD2|TRBV25-1
CASSDSPGVGGDHEQYF
TGTGCCAGCAGTGATTCCCCCGGGGTGGGGGGGGACCACGAGCAGTACTTC
>TRBJ2-1|-|TRBV7-6
CASRSLAIPGDEQFF
TGTGCCAGCAGAAGTCTAGCGATCCCGGGGGATGAGCAGTTCTTC
>TRBJ2-3|-|TRBV7-9
CASSTDLTDTQYF
TGTGCCAGCAGCACTGATCTCACAGATACGCAGTATTTT
>TRBJ1-5|-|TRBV7-9
CASSRGSNQPQHF
TGTGCCAGCAGCCGCGGTAGCAATCAGCCCCAGCATTTT
>TRBJ2-1|TRBD2|TRBV7-8
CASSLAAGGLSYNEQFF
TGTGCCAGCAGCTTAGCGGCGGGGGGCCTCTCCTACAATGAGCAGTTCTTC
>TRBJ2-7|TRBD1|TRBV6-5
CASSYAWTGEDEQYF
TGTGCCAGCAGTTATGCCTGGACAGGGGAGGACGAGCAGTACTTC
>TRBJ2-4|-|TRBV5-5
CASSLVTNMARGIQYF
TGTGCCAGCAGCTTGGTTACGAACATGGCTAGGGGCATTCAGTACTTC
>TRBJ2-2|-|TRBV5-3
CARRVLRATRELFF
TGTGCCAGAAGAGTCCTCAGGGCTACCAGGGAGCTGTTTTTT
>TRBJ1-2|-|TRBV19
CASSTGTYYGYTF
TGTGCCAGTAGCACCGGGACATACTATGGCTACACCTTC